Presented here are 12 T cell receptor beta chains from one specimen sequenced in a study of vaccination effects on CD4 cells after COVID-19. These TCRs are of unknown antigen specificity. The assay was immunoSEQ multiplex PCR, and TCRdb's table has in-frame clones only and misses some. Of approximately 54,000 clones in the sample, around 75% are singletons; the top ten hold 2% to 2.5%. After expansion with viral peptide pools in the ViraFEST assay, antigen-specific CD4+ T cells were sequenced. CD4+ T cell isolation took place after less than 13 days of culture. Sequenced material: CD4+ T cells from PBMCs cultured with HCoV-229E spike peptides, taken before COVID-19 vaccination. The receptors stem from a human donor who received a COVID-19 vaccine.

This clone has a single count. The chain recombines TRBV6-2 or TRBV6-3 with TRBJ2-6, with 8 bases fitting TRBD1. The CDR3 extends over 17 amino acids. Losses at the gene ends were 5 bases for V and 0 bases for J; bases not matched to a gene: 6. Germline assignment: CDR1 MNHEY and CDR2 SVGEGT. CDR3 sequence: CASSRDRKLSGANVLTF. Here the CDR3 DNA reads TGTGCCAGCAGTCGGGACAGGAAACTCTCTGGGGCCAACGTCCTGACTTTC.

This rearrangement joins TRBV7-2 to TRBJ2-1; no firm D call. Trimming stripped 6 bases from V and 1 base from J, with 1 base between. The V gene's germline CDR1 is SGHTA and CDR2 FQGNSA. The CDR3 runs to 11 residues. The CDR3: CASRSYNEQFF. CDR3 DNA sequence: TGTGCCAGCAGATCCTACAATGAGCAGTTCTTC.

The J gene is TRBJ2-3, the V gene TRBV2; either TRBD1 or TRBD2 may supply D (6 bases each). The CDR3 has 17 amino acids. Germline V lookup: CDR1 SNHLY, CDR2 FYNNEI. Trimming pared 4 bases from V and 0 bases from J, leaving 17 bases between. The CDR3 spells CASSAYRGLGSTDTQYF. CDR3 DNA: TGTGCCAGCAGTGCATACCGGGGGCTCGGCAGCACAGATACGCAGTATTTT. Complete variable domain (other parts from reference TRBV2 and TRBJ2-3): EPEVTQTPSHQVTQMGQEVILRCVPISNHLYFYWYRQILGQKVEFLVSFYNNEISEKSEIFDDQFSVERPDGSNFTLKIRSTKLEDSAMYFCASSAYRGLGSTDTQYFGPGTRLTVL.

This clone was seen a few times. This chain connects TRBV2 to TRBJ2-7; no reliable D call. The CDR3 has 12 residues. Trimming removed 2 bases at V and 6 bases at J, with 8 bases between. CDR1 and CDR2 (germline): SNHLY, FYNNEI. The CDR3 region is CASSESLGEQYV. In DNA, the CDR3 is TGTGCCAGCAGTGAATCTCTTGGCGAGCAGTACGTC.

On this clone itself: The sample has other DNA sequences that encode this CDR3 too. The V gene is TRBV7-2, the J gene TRBJ1-2; D possibly corresponds to TRBD1 (6 bases). Germline lookup yields CDR1 SGHTA and CDR2 FQGNSA. The CDR3 spans 13 residues. V lost 5 bases to trimming and J lost 3 bases, with 10 bases between them. The CDR3 here is CASSPDSYYGYTF. The CDR3 DNA is TGTGCCAGCAGCCCGGACAGTTACTATGGCTACACCTTC. The full variable domain, completed using reference TRBV7-2 and TRBJ1-2, is GAGVSQSPSNKVTEKGKDVELRCDPISGHTALYWYRQSLGQGLEFLIYFQGNSAPDKSGLPSDRFSAERTGGSVSTLTIQRTQQEDSAVYLCASSPDSYYGYTFGSGTRLTVV.

The rearrangement links TRBV5-8 to TRBJ1-3; no clear D gene. Trimming left V 7 bases short and J 4 bases short, with 3 bases between. The germline V gene encodes CDR1 SGHTS and CDR2 YDEGEE. CDR3 length: 10 residues. CDR3 sequence: CASPGNTIYF. DNA for the CDR3: TGTGCCAGCCCGGGAAACACCATATATTTT. Full variable domain (remainder filled in from reference TRBV5-8 and TRBJ1-3): EAGVTQSPTHLIKTRGQQATLRCSPISGHTSVYWYQQALGLGLQFLLWYDEGEERNRGNFPPRFSGRQFPNYSSELNVNALELEDSALYLCASPGNTIYFGEGSWLTVV.

This chain joins TRBV18 and TRBJ2-2; 9 positions agree with TRBD2. The V and J ends lost 2 bases and 8 bases, in that order; junction bases with no gene match: 9. This CDR3 has 16 residues. Germline V gene data show CDR1 as KGHSH and CDR2 as LQKENI. In DNA, the CDR3 is TGTGCCAGCTCACCATCCAGCGGGGGGAAAGAAGGGGAGCTGTTTTTT. Translated, it gives CASSPSSGGKEGELFF.

This chain joins TRBV5-1 and TRBJ1-1; D possibly corresponds to TRBD1 (6 bases). Trimming left V 1 base short and J 0 bases short, with 10 bases between. CDR3 length: 15 residues. Germline V gene sequence: CDR1 SGHRS, CDR2 YFSETQ. For the CDR3, the DNA is TGCGCCAGCAGCTTGAATGGGGGGCTGAACACTGAAGCTTTCTTT. Protein sequence: CASSLNGGLNTEAFF.

The chain is built from TRBV5-4 and TRBJ1-2, with D uncertain. Germline CDR1 and CDR2: SGHNT and YYREEE (reference sequence). Trimming took 1 base from V and 4 from J, leaving 14 bases between them. The CDR3 is made up of 15 amino acids. Here the CDR3 DNA reads TGTGCCAGCAGCTTGTCAACCGACATAATCTATGGCTACACCTTC. Translating gives CASSLSTDIIYGYTF.

The genes are TRBV21-1 and TRBJ2-7; the table's D call of TRBD1 was not tested on the DNA. TRBV21-1 is a listed pseudogene. The CDR3 sequence is 16 residues long. The CDR3 DNA reads TGTGCCAGCAGCAAAGCGGGGGACAGTAGCTCCTACGAGCAGTACGTC. Encoded protein: CASSKAGDSSSYEQYV.

The chain joins TRBV19 to TRBJ2-5; TRBD1 might be the D (6 bases). The CDR3 is made up of 14 amino acids. V gave up 3 bases and J gave up 1 base, with 9 bases separating them. Germline assignment: CDR1 LNHDA and CDR2 SQIVND (reference sequence). CDR3 sequence: CASSMGRGQETQYF. DNA of the CDR3: TGTGCCAGTAGTATGGGCAGGGGCCAAGAGACCCAGTACTTC.

This clone was seen a handful of times. The chain links TRBV2 to TRBJ1-6; TRBD1 agrees at 10 bases. J lost 9 bases, V lost 7 bases, and 3 bases had no gene match. The CDR3 has 13 residues. Germline V gives CDR1 SNHLY, CDR2 FYNNEI. This CDR3 reads CASKDRGSSPLHF. The CDR3 coding sequence is TGTGCCAGCAAGGACAGGGGGAGTTCACCCCTCCACTTT.